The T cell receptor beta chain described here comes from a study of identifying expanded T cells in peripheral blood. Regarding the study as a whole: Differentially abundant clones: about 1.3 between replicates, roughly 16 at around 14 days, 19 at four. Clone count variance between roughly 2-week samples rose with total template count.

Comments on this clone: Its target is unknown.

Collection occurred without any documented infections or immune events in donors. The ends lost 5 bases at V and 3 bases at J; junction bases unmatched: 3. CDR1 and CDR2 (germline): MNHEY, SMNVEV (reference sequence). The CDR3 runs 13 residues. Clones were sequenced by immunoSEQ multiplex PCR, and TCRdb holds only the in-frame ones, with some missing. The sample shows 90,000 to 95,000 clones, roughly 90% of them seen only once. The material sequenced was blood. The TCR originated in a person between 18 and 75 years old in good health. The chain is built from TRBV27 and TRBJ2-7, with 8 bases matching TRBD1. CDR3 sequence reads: CASSPTGGYEQYF. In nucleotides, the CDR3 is TGTGCCAGCAGTCCAACAGGGGGCTACGAGCAGTACTTC.